These 3 T cell receptor beta chains originate from one sample sequenced in a study of identical twins. MiXCR was run by TCRdb on the 5' RACE reads, yielding one entry per CDR3 protein. The repertoire includes roughly 690,000 distinct CDR3 sequences, around 6.1% of them detected once, and about 1.8% sits in the top ten. The sample comprised naive T cells sorted from blood. Receptors were obtained from a man between 18 and 35 years old in good health.

This clonotype was detected only a few times. The chain combines TRBV7-2 with TRBJ1-4; D possibly corresponds to TRBD1 (6 bases). This CDR3 comprises 16 residues. CDR1 is SGHTA, CDR2 FQGNSA, per germline. Trimming left V 2 bases short and J 3 bases short, with 13 bases between. CDR3 nucleotide sequence: TGTGCCAGCAGCTTAATTGGGGGCGCGTCTAATGAAAAACTGTTTTTT. Translated: CASSLIGGASNEKLFF.

There are many counts of this clonotype. The chain recombines TRBV27 with TRBJ1-5; D remains unclear. Germline-derived CDR1 and CDR2 are MNHEY and SMNVEV (reference sequence). This CDR3 region has 13 residues. The V gene lost 3 bases and the J gene lost 3 bases, with 6 bases spanning the gap. For the CDR3, the DNA is TGTGCCAGCAGTTTGAAGGTCAATCAGCCCCAGCATTTT. Translation: CASSLKVNQPQHF.

The sample holds many counts of this clonotype. This rearrangement joins TRBV12-3 or TRBV12-4 to TRBJ2-1; 7 bases match TRBD2. The V gene end was trimmed by 1 base and the J gene end by 8 bases; junction bases not matched to a gene: 5. CDR3 length: 14 amino acids. CDR3: CASSLVGLVYEQFF. CDR3 DNA sequence: TGTGCCAGCAGTTTAGTAGGACTAGTTTATGAGCAGTTCTTC.